The next 24 T cell receptor beta chains were all read from a single sample in a study of OX40 agonist ivuxolimab in advanced cancers. Assay: immunoSEQ multiplex PCR; the TCRdb copy retains only in-frame clones and omits some. The sample yields about 86,000 clones, 89% seen once. This material consisted of CD4+ or CD8+ T cells sorted from blood, taken in a trial of the OX40 agonist ivuxolimab. The source of these receptors is an adult with an advanced solid tumor such as melanoma, head and neck, liver or kidney cancer.

The chain uses TRBV30 and TRBJ2-7; 9 bases fit TRBD1. This CDR3 contains 16 residues. CDR1 GTSNPN and CDR2 SVGIG come from the germline V gene (reference sequence). Germline trimming cut 4 bases from V and 4 bases from J; bases unmatched to any gene: 14. The CDR3 reads CAWIPATGGGPYEQYF. CDR3 DNA sequence: TGTGCCTGGATACCCGCCACAGGGGGCGGTCCTTACGAGCAGTACTTC.

This chain uses TRBV7-8 with TRBJ1-1, with TRBD1 identical over 8 bases. Germline CDR1 is SGHVS and CDR2 is FQNEAQ. The junction had 2 bases not matched to a gene; V was cut back by 1 base and J by 4 bases. The CDR3 loop spans 14 amino acids. For the CDR3, the DNA is TGTGCCAGCAGCTTAGGGACAGGGCCCACTGAAGCTTTCTTT. Amino acid sequence: CASSLGTGPTEAFF.

This chain uses TRBV6-5 with TRBJ1-3; D uncertain. V lost 1 base to trimming and J lost 0 bases, with 7 bases between them. Germline values: CDR1 MNHEY, CDR2 SVGAGI. This CDR3 is built from 15 residues. DNA for the CDR3: TGTGCCAGCAGTTACTTCGGGAGCTCTGGAAACACCATATATTTT. Its protein is CASSYFGSSGNTIYF.

CDR3 DNA sequence: TGTGCCAGGAGACAGGAGCTTAATTCACCCCTCCACTTT. This gives the protein CARRQELNSPLHF. The J gene is TRBJ1-6, the V gene TRBV10-3; tentatively, D is TRBD1 (6 bases). Germline values: CDR1 ENHRY, CDR2 SYGVKD. V lost 10 bases and J lost 6, with 13 bases in between. CDR3 size: 13 residues.

This clone has more than one count but fewer than ten. The V call is TRBV11-2, the J call TRBJ2-7; 15 bases agree with TRBD2. V lost 1 base, J lost 1 base, and 2 bases stayed unmatched. Germline CDR1 is SGHAT and CDR2 is FQNNGV. The CDR3 loop spans 17 amino acids. CDR3 sequence: CASSLVGTSGRSYEQYF. CDR3 bases: TGTGCCAGCAGCTTAGTGGGGACTAGCGGGAGGTCCTACGAGCAGTACTTC. Full variable domain (remainder filled in from reference TRBV11-2 and TRBJ2-7): EAGVAQSPRYKIIEKRQSVAFWCNPISGHATLYWYQQILGQGPKLLIQFQNNGVVDDSQLPKDRFSAERLKGVDSTLKIQPAKLEDSAVYLCASSLVGTSGRSYEQYFGPGTRLTVT.

The V gene is TRBV27, the J gene TRBJ2-1, with D tentatively TRBD2 (6 bases). V was shortened by 5 bases and J by 7 bases, with 15 bases between the two germline ends. The CDR3 contains 14 residues. Germline assignment: CDR1 MNHEY and CDR2 SMNVEV (reference sequence). CDR3 sequence (DNA): TGTGCCAGCAGTGGCGGGGATGTGAGGAATGAGCAGTTCTTC. Protein product: CASSGGDVRNEQFF.

This chain joins TRBV7-9 and TRBJ2-7, with TRBD1 identical over 8 bases. J was trimmed by 5 bases and V by 4 bases; bases with no gene match: 7. From germline, CDR1 is SEHNR and CDR2 FQNEAQ (reference sequence). The CDR3 has 14 residues. The CDR3, as DNA: TGTGCCAGCAGCTCGACAGACAGGGGAGACGAGCAGTACGTC. Protein sequence: CASSSTDRGDEQYV.

This clone has only one observation. This chain uses TRBV7-3 with TRBJ2-6; a weak D match, TRBD1 (6 bases). CDR1 and CDR2 (germline): SGHTA, FQGTGA. The CDR3 extends over 15 amino acids. The ends were cut back, 4 bases at V and 0 bases at J, with 7 bases in the middle. The CDR3 nucleotides read TGTGCCAGCAGCTGGGGGCACTCTGGGGCCAACGTCCTGACTTTC. Encoded protein: CASSWGHSGANVLTF. Full variable domain (missing parts from reference TRBV7-3 and TRBJ2-6): GAGVSQTPSNKVTEKGKYVELRCDPISGHTALYWYRQSLGQGPEFLIYFQGTGAADDSGLPNDRFFAVRPEGSVSTLKIQRTERGDSAVYLCASSWGHSGANVLTFGAGSRLTVL.

The rearrangement uses TRBV28 and TRBJ2-7; 9 bases align to TRBD2. Germline V gives CDR1 MDHEN, CDR2 SYDVKM. The CDR3 spans 16 residues. After removal of 6 bases from V and 5 bases from J, the junction contained 14 bases not matched to a gene. CDR3 loop: CASRLSGSWAFHEQYF. The CDR3 DNA reads TGTGCCAGCAGACTTAGCGGGAGCTGGGCTTTCCACGAGCAGTACTTC.

The gene calls are TRBV6-6 and TRBJ1-5, with D perhaps matching TRBD1 (5 bases). The CDR3 has 14 residues. Germline V gene sequence: CDR1 MNHNY, CDR2 SVGAGI (reference sequence). V dropped 7 bases and J dropped 3 bases, with 13 bases sitting between them. The CDR3 is CASKDGTVNQPQHF. The DNA of the CDR3 is TGTGCCAGCAAAGACGGGACGGTCAATCAGCCCCAGCATTTT.

The sample holds a few counts of this clone. The rearrangement joins TRBV5-6 to TRBJ1-1; D remains ambiguous. This CDR3 spans 11 amino acids. With 4 bases removed from V and 6 bases from J, the gap between germline ends came to 7 bases. Germline CDR1 and CDR2: SGHDT and YYEEEE. The CDR3 region is CASSNGPEAFF. The CDR3 DNA sequence: TGTGCCAGCAGCAACGGCCCTGAAGCTTTCTTT.

The J gene is TRBJ1-2, the V gene TRBV4-2; TRBD1 matches 9 bases. Trimming at V came to 0 bases and at J to 4 bases, leaving 6 bases not matched to a gene. Germline V gene sequence: CDR1 LGHNA, CDR2 YNFKEQ. This CDR3 region has 16 residues. This CDR3 is CASSQDRGQGFYGYTF. The CDR3 DNA reads as TGTGCCAGCAGCCAAGATAGGGGACAGGGATTCTATGGCTACACCTTC.

V and J are TRBV5-1 and TRBJ2-6; 7 bases fit TRBD1. The junction had 2 bases not matched to a gene; V was cut back by 4 bases and J by 1 base. The CDR3 contains 15 residues. The germline V gene has CDR1 SGHRS and CDR2 YFSETQ. This chain's CDR3 is CASSTQGSGANVLTF. The CDR3 DNA follows: TGCGCCAGCAGCACACAGGGGTCTGGGGCCAACGTCCTGACTTTC.

V and J are TRBV6-5 and TRBJ1-5; tentative D call: TRBD1 (5 bases). V was cut by 0 bases and J by 4 bases, with 10 bases left in between. This CDR3 spans 15 amino acids. Germline lookup yields CDR1 MNHEY and CDR2 SVGAGI. The CDR3 protein is CASSYSPGRNQPQHF. The DNA for the CDR3 is TGTGCCAGCAGTTACTCTCCAGGGCGGAATCAGCCCCAGCATTTT.

CDR3 loop: CSVPTGYNEQFF. The CDR3 nucleotides read TGCAGCGTTCCAACTGGGTACAATGAGCAGTTCTTC. The V gene is TRBV29-1, the J gene TRBJ2-1; D is unclear. Germline CDR1 SQVTM, CDR2 ANQGSEA. The V gene lost 5 bases and the J gene lost 4 bases, with 9 bases spanning the gap. This CDR3 region has 12 residues.

This clone was observed a single time. V and J are TRBV2 and TRBJ2-2, with no clear D. The CDR3 is 12 residues long. Looked up from germline, CDR1 is SNHLY and CDR2 is FYNNEI. V was shortened by 6 bases and J by 2 bases, with 4 bases between the two germline ends. The CDR3 DNA reads as TGTGCCAGCAGGTACAACACCGGGGAGCTGTTTTTT. This gives the protein CASRYNTGELFF.

The chain links TRBV4-3 to TRBJ2-7; TRBD2 matches 9 bases. V lost 6 bases and J lost 2; bases outside the gene matches: 5. Germline V gene data show CDR1 as LGHNA and CDR2 as YSLEER. The CDR3 extends over 14 amino acids. This chain's CDR3 is CASSLTSGPYEQYF. CDR3 coding DNA: TGCGCCAGCAGTCTGACTAGCGGTCCCTACGAGCAGTACTTC.

The V call is TRBV30, the J call TRBJ1-4; D gene unclear. Trimming left V 3 bases short and J 0 bases short, with 8 bases between. The germline V gene encodes CDR1 GTSNPN and CDR2 SVGIG (reference sequence). CDR3 length equals 14 residues. Here the CDR3 DNA reads TGTGCCTGGAGATCGGAGCCAACTAATGAAAAACTGTTTTTT. This gives the protein CAWRSEPTNEKLFF.

The V call is TRBV28, the J call TRBJ1-1; D may be TRBD1 (5 bases). Trimming removed 6 bases at V and 3 bases at J, with 14 bases between. CDR3 length equals 14 residues. CDR1 and CDR2 (germline): MDHEN, SYDVKM. CDR3 in DNA: TGTGCCAGCAGCCAAGCGGCGGGGGACACTGAAGCTTTCTTT. The encoded protein is CASSQAAGDTEAFF.

This chain joins TRBV30 and TRBJ1-5; no firm D call. CDR1 and CDR2 (germline): GTSNPN, SVGIG (reference sequence). CDR3 length equals 15 residues. Trimming left V 4 bases short and J 3 bases short, with 16 bases between. This chain's CDR3 is CAWNAGSGVNQPQHF. The CDR3 DNA is TGTGCCTGGAATGCTGGGAGCGGGGTCAATCAGCCCCAGCATTTT.

The sample holds one count of this clone. This chain joins TRBV27 and TRBJ2-7; 11 nucleotides line up with TRBD1. The CDR3 loop spans 16 amino acids. Germline assignment: CDR1 MNHEY and CDR2 SMNVEV (reference sequence). Losses at the gene ends were 5 bases for V and 11 bases for J; bases not matched to a gene: 17. CDR3 bases: TGTGCCAGCAGTCCAGGGACAGGGGGTGACTCGACTTGGGAGTACTTC. Its translation is CASSPGTGGDSTWEYF.

This clone showed up just a few times. The chain has TRBV30 and TRBJ1-1; the D gene is possibly TRBD1 (5 bases). V lost 1 base, J lost 1 base, and 7 bases lay in between. The length of the CDR3 is 13 residues. Per the germline V gene, CDR1 is GTSNPN and CDR2 is SVGIG (reference sequence). The CDR3 is CAWSADRNTEAFF. Here the CDR3 DNA reads TGTGCCTGGAGTGCCGACAGGAACACTGAAGCTTTCTTT.

The genes are TRBV5-4 and TRBJ1-1; TRBD1 matches 9 bases. In germline, CDR1 is SGHNT, CDR2 YYREEE (reference sequence). The junction had 8 bases not matched to a gene; V was cut back by 4 bases and J by 1 base. The CDR3 consists of 16 residues. CDR3 in DNA: TGTGCCAGCAGCCCCACAGGGGGCCTGGAGAACACTGAAGCTTTCTTT. Translation: CASSPTGGLENTEAFF.

The chain joins TRBV25-1 to TRBJ1-1; D may be TRBD1 (5 bases). There are 13 residues in the CDR3. Germline V gene lookup returns CDR1 MGHDK and CDR2 SYGVNS. Trimming left V 7 bases short and J 0 bases short, with 9 bases between. In DNA form, the CDR3 reads TGTGCCAGCATGGGGCAGCTGAACACTGAAGCTTTCTTT. Translated: CASMGQLNTEAFF.